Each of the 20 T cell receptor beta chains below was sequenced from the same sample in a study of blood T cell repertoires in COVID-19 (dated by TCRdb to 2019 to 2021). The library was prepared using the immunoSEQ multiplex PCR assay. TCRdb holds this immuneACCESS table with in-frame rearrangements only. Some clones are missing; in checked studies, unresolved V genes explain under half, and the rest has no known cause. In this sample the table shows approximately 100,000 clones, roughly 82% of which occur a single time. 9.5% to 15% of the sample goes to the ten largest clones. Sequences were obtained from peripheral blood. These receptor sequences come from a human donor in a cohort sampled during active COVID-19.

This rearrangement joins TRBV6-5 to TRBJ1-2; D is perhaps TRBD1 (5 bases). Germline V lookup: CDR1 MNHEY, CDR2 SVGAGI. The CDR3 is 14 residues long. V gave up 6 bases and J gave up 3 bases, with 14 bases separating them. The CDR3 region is CASRLPGKDYGYTF. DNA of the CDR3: TGTGCCAGCAGATTGCCAGGGAAAGACTATGGCTACACCTTC.

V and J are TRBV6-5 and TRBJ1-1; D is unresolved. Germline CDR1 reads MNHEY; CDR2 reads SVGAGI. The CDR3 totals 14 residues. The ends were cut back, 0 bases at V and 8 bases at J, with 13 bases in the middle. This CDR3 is CASSYSAGKVEAFF. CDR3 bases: TGTGCCAGCAGTTACTCGGCCGGGAAAGTCGAAGCTTTCTTT.

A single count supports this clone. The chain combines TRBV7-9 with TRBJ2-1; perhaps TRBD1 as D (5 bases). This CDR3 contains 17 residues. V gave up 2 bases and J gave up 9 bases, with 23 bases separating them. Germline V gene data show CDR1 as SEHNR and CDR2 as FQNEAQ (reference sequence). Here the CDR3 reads CASSLNTRQSRYGEQFF. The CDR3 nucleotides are TGTGCCAGCAGCTTAAATACCAGACAGTCTAGATACGGTGAGCAGTTCTTC.

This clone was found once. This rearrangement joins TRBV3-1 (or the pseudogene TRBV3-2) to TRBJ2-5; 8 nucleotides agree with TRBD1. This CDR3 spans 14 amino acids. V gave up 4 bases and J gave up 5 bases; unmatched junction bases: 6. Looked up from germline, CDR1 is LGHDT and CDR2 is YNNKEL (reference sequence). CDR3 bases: TGTGCCAGCAGCCTCAGGGGGCTAGGTGAGACCCAGTACTTC. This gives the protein CASSLRGLGETQYF.

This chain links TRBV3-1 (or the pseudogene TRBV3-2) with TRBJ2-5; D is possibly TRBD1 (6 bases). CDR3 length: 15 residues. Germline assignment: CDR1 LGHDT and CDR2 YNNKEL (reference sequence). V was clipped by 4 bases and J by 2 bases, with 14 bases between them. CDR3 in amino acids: CASSPRGRRQETQYF. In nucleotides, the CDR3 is TGTGCCAGCAGCCCCAGGGGTAGACGACAAGAGACCCAGTACTTC.

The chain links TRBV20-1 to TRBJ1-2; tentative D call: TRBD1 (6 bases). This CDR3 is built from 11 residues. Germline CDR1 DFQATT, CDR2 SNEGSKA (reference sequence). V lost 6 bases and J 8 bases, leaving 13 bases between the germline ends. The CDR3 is CSATTQGGYTF. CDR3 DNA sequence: TGCAGTGCAACCACCCAGGGGGGCTACACCTTC.

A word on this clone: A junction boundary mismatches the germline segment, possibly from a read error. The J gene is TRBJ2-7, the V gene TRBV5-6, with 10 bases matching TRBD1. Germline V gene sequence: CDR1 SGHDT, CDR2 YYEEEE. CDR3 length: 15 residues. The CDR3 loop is CASSIPGQGSFEQYF. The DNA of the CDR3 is TGTGCCAGCAGCATACCGGGACAGGGGTCCTTCGAGCAGTACTTC.

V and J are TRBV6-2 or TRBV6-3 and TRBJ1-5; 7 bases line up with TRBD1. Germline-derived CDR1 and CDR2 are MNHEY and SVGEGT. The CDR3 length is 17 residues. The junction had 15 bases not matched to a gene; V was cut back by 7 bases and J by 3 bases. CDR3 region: CASTPSGDRTNNQPQHF. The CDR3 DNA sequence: TGTGCCAGCACCCCCTCGGGGGACAGAACCAACAATCAGCCCCAGCATTTT.

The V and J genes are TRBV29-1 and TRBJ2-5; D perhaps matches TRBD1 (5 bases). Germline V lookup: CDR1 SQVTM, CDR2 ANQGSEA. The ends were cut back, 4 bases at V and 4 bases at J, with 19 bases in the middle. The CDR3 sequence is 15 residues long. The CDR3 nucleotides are TGCAGCGTTGTCAGGACAACCCAAGGTAGAGAGACCCAGTACTTC. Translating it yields CSVVRTTQGRETQYF.

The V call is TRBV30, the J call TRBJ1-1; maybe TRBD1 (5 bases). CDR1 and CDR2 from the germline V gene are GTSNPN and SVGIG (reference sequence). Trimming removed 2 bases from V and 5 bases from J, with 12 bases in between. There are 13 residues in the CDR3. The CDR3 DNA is TGTGCCTGGAGTTTCCAGGGATATACTGAAGCTTTCTTT. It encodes CAWSFQGYTEAFF.

As DNA, the CDR3 is TGTGCCAGCAGCGTAGATCCCCCGGGAACCATCCAAGAGACCCAGTACTTC. Its translation: CASSVDPPGTIQETQYF. The chain combines TRBV9 with TRBJ2-5, with TRBD2 as a possible D gene (5 bases). The CDR3 loop spans 17 amino acids. Germline V gives CDR1 SGDLS, CDR2 YYNGEE. The V end lost 0 bases, the J end lost 1 base, and 16 bases lay between the germline ends.

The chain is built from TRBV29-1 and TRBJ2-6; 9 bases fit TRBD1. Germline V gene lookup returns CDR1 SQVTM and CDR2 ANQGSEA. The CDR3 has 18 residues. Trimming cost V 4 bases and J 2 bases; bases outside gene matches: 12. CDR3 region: CSVVQPTGGLAGANVLTF. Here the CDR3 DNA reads TGCAGCGTTGTCCAACCGACAGGGGGGCTTGCTGGGGCCAACGTCCTGACTTTC.

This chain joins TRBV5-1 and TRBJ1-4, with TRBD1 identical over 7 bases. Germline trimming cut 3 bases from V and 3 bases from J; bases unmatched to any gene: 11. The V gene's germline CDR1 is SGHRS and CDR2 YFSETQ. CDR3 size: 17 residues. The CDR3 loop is CASSSDRANKANEKLFF. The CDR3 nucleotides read TGCGCCAGCAGCTCAGACAGGGCCAACAAAGCTAATGAAAAACTGTTTTTT.

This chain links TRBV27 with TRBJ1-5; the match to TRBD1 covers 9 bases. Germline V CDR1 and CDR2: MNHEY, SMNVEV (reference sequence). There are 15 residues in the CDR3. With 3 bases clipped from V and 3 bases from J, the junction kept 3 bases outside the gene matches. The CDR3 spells CASSLGQGFNQPQHF. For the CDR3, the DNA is TGTGCCAGCAGTTTGGGACAGGGATTCAATCAGCCCCAGCATTTT.

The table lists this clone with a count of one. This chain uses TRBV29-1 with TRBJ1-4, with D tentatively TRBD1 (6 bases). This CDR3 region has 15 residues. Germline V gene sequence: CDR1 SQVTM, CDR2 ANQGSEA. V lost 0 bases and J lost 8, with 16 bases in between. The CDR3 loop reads CSVEDPNRELEKLFF. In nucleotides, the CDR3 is TGCAGCGTTGAAGATCCTAACAGGGAGTTGGAAAAACTGTTTTTT.

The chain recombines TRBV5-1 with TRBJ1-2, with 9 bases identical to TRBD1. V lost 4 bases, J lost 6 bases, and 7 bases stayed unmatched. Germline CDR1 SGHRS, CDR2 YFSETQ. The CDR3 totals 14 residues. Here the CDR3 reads CASSRTGEGDGYTF. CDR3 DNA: TGCGCCAGCAGCCGGACAGGGGAGGGAGATGGCTACACCTTC. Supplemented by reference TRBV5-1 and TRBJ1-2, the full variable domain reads KAGVTQTPRYLIKTRGQQVTLSCSPISGHRSVSWYQQTPGQGLQFLFEYFSETQRNKGNFPGRFSGRQFSNSRSEMNVSTLELGDSALYLCASSRTGEGDGYTFGSGTRLTVV.

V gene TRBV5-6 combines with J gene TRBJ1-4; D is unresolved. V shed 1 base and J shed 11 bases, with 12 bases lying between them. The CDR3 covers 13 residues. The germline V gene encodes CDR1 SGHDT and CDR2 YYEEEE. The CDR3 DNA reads TGTGCCAGCAGCTTGTCGGGAAGTGGCAAACTGTTTTTT. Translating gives CASSLSGSGKLFF.

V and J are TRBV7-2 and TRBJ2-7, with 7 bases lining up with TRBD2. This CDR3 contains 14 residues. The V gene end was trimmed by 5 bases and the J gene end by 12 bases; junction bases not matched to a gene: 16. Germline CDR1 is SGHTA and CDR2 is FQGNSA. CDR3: CASSPGLTRPGGYF. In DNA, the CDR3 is TGTGCCAGCAGCCCTGGCCTTACTAGGCCGGGGGGGTACTTC.

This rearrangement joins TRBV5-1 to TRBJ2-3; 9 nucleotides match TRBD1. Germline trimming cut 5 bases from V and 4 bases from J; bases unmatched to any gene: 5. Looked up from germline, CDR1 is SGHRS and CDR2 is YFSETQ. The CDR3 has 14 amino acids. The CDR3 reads CASRRTGGADTQYF. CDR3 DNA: TGCGCCAGCAGGCGTACAGGGGGCGCAGATACGCAGTATTTT.

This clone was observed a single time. DNA for the CDR3: TGTGCCAGCAGCTTGGAGGGAGGGCCCCAGCATTTT. The encoded protein is CASSLEGGPQHF. The chain carries TRBV7-9 and TRBJ1-5, with D unclear. Looked up from germline, CDR1 is SEHNR and CDR2 is FQNEAQ (reference sequence). V lost 3 bases to trimming and J lost 9 bases, with 9 bases between them. The CDR3 length is 12 residues.